A selection of T cell receptor beta chains follows, all from one sample in a study of T cell clones after liver transplantation. Clones were sequenced by immunoSEQ multiplex PCR, and TCRdb holds only the in-frame ones, with some missing. The table shows tens of thousands of clones, with 60% to 80% occurring only once. Sequences were derived from CD4+ T cells from blood, sampled at the 22-month timepoint. The receptors shown here come from a human patient who received a liver transplant. Some T cells here may be from the graft donor. Both conserved end residues are part of each CDR3. A D gene is named only where the DNA matches it firmly. Rows may omit the clone size; those that give it use once, few, many or a size class.

V	J	length	D	size	CDR3	DNA
TRBV6-1	TRBJ1-3	13	.	few	CASSRVSGNTIYF	TGTGCCAGCAGCCGGGTCTCTGGAAACACCATATATTTT
TRBV5-6	TRBJ2-1	15	.	.	CASSLISLDYNEQFF	TGTGCCAGCAGCTTGATTAGCCTCGACTACAATGAGCAGTTCTTC
TRBV6-4	TRBJ2-2	14	.	.	CASSEAWNAGELFF	TGTGCCAGCAGTGAAGCGTGGAATGCCGGGGAGCTGTTTTTT
TRBV5-4	TRBJ2-7	15	.	.	CASSTGWLGTYEQYF	TGTGCCAGCAGCACCGGGTGGTTAGGGACCTACGAGCAGTACTTC
TRBV7-9	TRBJ1-1	14	.	.	CASTRTGFDAEAFF	TGTGCCAGCACCCGGACTGGGTTCGATGCTGAAGCTTTCTTT
TRBV7-2	TRBJ2-2	16	.	.	CASSLTGARGTGELFF	TGTGCCAGCAGCTTGACGGGGGCCCGTGGTACCGGGGAGCTGTTTTTT
TRBV10-3	TRBJ1-5	15	.	.	CAISEYSGDNQPQHF	TGTGCCATCAGTGAATACTCTGGGGACAATCAGCCCCAGCATTTT
TRBV28	TRBJ2-4	15	.	.	CASSLVMVGENIQYF	TGTGCCAGCAGTTTAGTGATGGTGGGGGAAAACATTCAGTACTTC
TRBV2	TRBJ1-2	12	TRBD1	.	CASSQTGMGYTF	TGTGCCAGCAGCCAGACAGGGATGGGCTACACCTTC
TRBV30	TRBJ2-7	14	TRBD1	many	CAWSRGQNLYEQYF	TGTGCCTGGAGCAGGGGACAGAACCTTTACGAGCAGTACTTC
TRBV7-2	TRBJ2-2	17	.	.	CASSPTAMGARSGELFF	TGTGCCAGCAGCCCGACTGCCATGGGGGCGCGAAGCGGGGAGCTGTTTTTT
TRBV7-2	TRBJ2-7	13	.	.	CASSGGGPYEQYF	TGTGCCAGCAGCGGGGGGGGCCCCTACGAGCAGTACTTC
TRBV7-2	TRBJ2-7	15	.	.	CASSLGGQSTYEQYF	TGTGCCAGCAGCTTAGGTGGACAGTCCACCTACGAGCAGTACTTC
TRBV6-4	TRBJ1-5	14	.	few	CASSPGGGGQPQHF	TGTGCCAGCAGCCCGGGGGGGGGCGGTCAGCCCCAGCATTTT
TRBV29-1	TRBJ1-2	15	TRBD1	.	CSGGGTGQTNYGYTF	TGCAGCGGGGGCGGGACAGGCCAAACTAACTATGGCTACACCTTC
TRBV27	TRBJ1-5	13	.	.	CASGGGAVGPQHF	TGTGCCAGCGGAGGGGGTGCGGTCGGGCCCCAGCATTTT
TRBV2	TRBJ1-2	14	.	once	CASSLSQGNYGYTF	TGTGCCAGCAGTTTGTCGCAGGGTAACTATGGCTACACCTTC
TRBV7-2	TRBJ2-7	13	.	.	CASSLRQNYEQYF	TGTGCCAGCAGCCTTCGACAGAACTACGAGCAGTACTTC
TRBV6-5	TRBJ2-7	13	.	many	CASSYQVSYEQYF	TGTGCCAGCAGTTACCAGGTCTCCTACGAGCAGTACTTC
TRBV7-3	TRBJ1-1	14	.	.	CASSSSNRAGEAFF	TGTGCCAGCAGCTCAAGTAACAGGGCCGGTGAAGCTTTCTTT
TRBV6-6	TRBJ2-7	12	.	many	CASSPARSEQYF	TGTGCCAGCAGTCCAGCCCGGAGTGAGCAGTACTTC
TRBV6-5	TRBJ1-2	15	TRBD1	many	CASSRSQGALYGYTF	TGTGCCAGCAGCCGTTCACAGGGGGCCCTCTATGGCTACACCTTC
TRBV7-9	TRBJ2-1	15	.	.	CASSPGRSSYNEQFF	TGTGCCAGCAGCCCTGGCAGGAGCTCCTACAATGAGCAGTTCTTC
TRBV4-2	TRBJ2-1	16	TRBD1	once	CASSQDWDRGYNEQFF	TGTGCCAGCAGCCAAGATTGGGACAGGGGCTACAATGAGCAGTTCTTC
TRBV12-5	TRBJ2-7	13	.	few	CASGLEQGGEQYF	TGTGCTAGTGGTTTGGAACAGGGTGGTGAGCAGTACTTC
TRBV5-1	TRBJ2-1	15	.	.	CASSPDREGYNEQFF	TGCGCCAGCAGCCCAGACAGGGAGGGCTACAATGAGCAGTTCTTC
TRBV6-6	TRBJ2-7	15	TRBD1	few	CASSYETGVFYEQYF	TGTGCCAGCAGTTACGAGACAGGGGTCTTCTACGAGCAGTACTTC